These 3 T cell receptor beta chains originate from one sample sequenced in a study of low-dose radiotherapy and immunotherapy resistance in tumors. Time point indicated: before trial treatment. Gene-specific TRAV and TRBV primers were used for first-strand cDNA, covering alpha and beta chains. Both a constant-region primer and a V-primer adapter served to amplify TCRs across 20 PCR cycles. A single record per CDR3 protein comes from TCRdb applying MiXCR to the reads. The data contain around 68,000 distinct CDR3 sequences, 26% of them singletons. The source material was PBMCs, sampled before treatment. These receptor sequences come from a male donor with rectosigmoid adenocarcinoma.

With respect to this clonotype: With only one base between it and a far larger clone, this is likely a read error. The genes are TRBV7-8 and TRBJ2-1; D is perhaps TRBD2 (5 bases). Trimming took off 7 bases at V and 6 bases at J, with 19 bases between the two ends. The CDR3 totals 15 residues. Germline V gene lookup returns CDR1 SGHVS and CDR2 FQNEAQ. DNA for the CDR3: TGTGCCAGCATCCGCAGAATGGGGAGAATCAATGAGCAGTTCTTC. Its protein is CASIRRMGRINEQFF.

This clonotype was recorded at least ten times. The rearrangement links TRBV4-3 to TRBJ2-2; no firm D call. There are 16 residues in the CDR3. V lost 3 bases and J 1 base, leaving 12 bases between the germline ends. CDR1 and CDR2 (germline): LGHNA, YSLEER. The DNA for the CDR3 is TGCGCCAGCAGCCAGAGTACTGTCTTGAACACCGGGGAGCTGTTTTTT. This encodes CASSQSTVLNTGELFF.

In DNA form, the CDR3 reads TGCGCCAGCAGCCGTGGGTGGGGGGCGAATCAGCCCCAGCATTTT. Protein product: CASSRGWGANQPQHF. The chain has TRBV5-1 and TRBJ1-5; the D gene is possibly TRBD1 (6 bases). CDR1 and CDR2 (germline): SGHRS, YFSETQ. The CDR3 is made up of 15 amino acids. V lost 4 bases, J lost 4 bases, and 15 bases lay in between. Supplemented by reference TRBV5-1 and TRBJ1-5, the full variable domain reads KAGVTQTPRYLIKTRGQQVTLSCSPISGHRSVSWYQQTPGQGLQFLFEYFSETQRNKGNFPGRFSGRQFSNSRSEMNVSTLELGDSALYLCASSRGWGANQPQHFGDGTRLSIL.